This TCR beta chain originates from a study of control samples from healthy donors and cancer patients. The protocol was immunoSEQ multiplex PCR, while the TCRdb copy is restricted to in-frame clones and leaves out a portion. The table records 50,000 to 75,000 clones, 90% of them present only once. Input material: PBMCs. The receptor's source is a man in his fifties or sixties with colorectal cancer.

The CDR3 nucleotides are TGTGCCAGCAGTTACTCGATCGCAGACAACTATGGCTACACCTTC. Protein sequence: CASSYSIADNYGYTF. The chain couples TRBV6-5 to TRBJ1-2; D is uncertain. CDR1 is MNHEY and CDR2 is SVGAGI in the germline V gene. V shed 0 bases and J shed 2 bases, with 10 bases lying between them. This CDR3 has 15 amino acids.